A selection of T cell receptor beta chains follows, all from one sample in a study of shared clonotypes between healthy human individuals. TCRdb's table, derived via immunoSEQ multiplex PCR, lists solely in-frame clones and lacks some. The sample contains over 700,000 clones, roughly two thirds of which appear only once. Sequenced material: memory CD4+ T cells sorted from blood. Every receptor here comes from a woman aged 25 to 39 in good health. CDR3s include the opening cysteine and the closing phenylalanine or tryptophan. The order of the fields is D gene, V gene, J gene, clone size, CDR3 DNA, CDR3 protein. D genes are given only for firm matches. Expanded clones are given a class, and other clones once, few, many or no size at all.

>NA|TRBV2|TRBJ1-5|NA
TGTGCCAGCAGTGGGGGGCAAGGTCAGCCCCAGCATTTT
CASSGGQGQPQHF
>TRBD1|TRBV4-1|TRBJ1-4|few
TGCGCCAGCAGCCAAGAACAAGAAGGGGGCGGTGAAAAACTGTTTTTT
CASSQEQEGGGEKLFF
>NA|TRBV11-3|TRBJ1-5|NA
TGTGCCAGCAGCCCCTCCTTAATCGATGCCAATCAGCCCCAGCATTTT
CASSPSLIDANQPQHF
>NA|TRBV9|TRBJ2-5|NA
TGTGCCAGCAGCGTAGAGGGGATGTACCAAGAGACCCAGTACTTC
CASSVEGMYQETQYF
>NA|TRBV11-2|TRBJ2-6|few
TGTGCCAGCAGCTTAGACAGCTCTGGGGCCAACGTCCTGACTTTC
CASSLDSSGANVLTF
>TRBD2|TRBV11-2|TRBJ2-4|NA
TGTGCCAGCAGCTTAGGGCTAGCGGGAAACATTCAGTACTTC
CASSLGLAGNIQYF
>TRBD1|TRBV5-8|TRBJ1-3|NA
TGTGCCAGCAGCTCACAGGGGGCCAGCTCTGGAAACACCATATATTTT
CASSSQGASSGNTIYF
>TRBD1|TRBV5-1|TRBJ2-7|NA
TGCGCCAGCAGCCGAACCCCGGGACAGCTAACCTACGAGCAGTACTTC
CASSRTPGQLTYEQYF
>NA|TRBV4-1|TRBJ1-1|NA
TGCGCCAGCAGCCAAGGGATGGGGGAGAACACTGAAGCTTTCTTT
CASSQGMGENTEAFF
>NA|TRBV5-5|TRBJ2-7|NA
TGTGCCAGCAGCTTGGGGCCTAGATACGAGCAGTACTTC
CASSLGPRYEQYF
>TRBD2|TRBV5-1|TRBJ2-7|NA
TGCGCCAGCAGCCGGGGACTAGCGGGAGTTCCCTACGAGCAGTACTTC
CASSRGLAGVPYEQYF
>TRBD1|TRBV11-2|TRBJ1-4|NA
TGTGCCAGCAGCTTGGGACAGCGCTCAACTAATGAAAAACTGTTTTTT
CASSLGQRSTNEKLFF
>NA|TRBV5-3|TRBJ2-2|NA
TGTGCCAGAAGCCCTAGGTACGCCGGGGAGCTGTTTTTT
CARSPRYAGELFF
>NA|TRBV10-2|TRBJ1-1|NA
TGCGCCAGCAGTGAGTGGCGTAAGGAGTGGGGCACTGAAGCTTTCTTT
CASSEWRKEWGTEAFF
>NA|TRBV27|TRBJ2-7|few
TGTGCCAGCGGGTCTTCGGTGGCAGGGGAGCAGTACTTC
CASGSSVAGEQYF
>NA|TRBV5-1|TRBJ2-5|NA
TGCGCCAGCAGCTGGCAGCTACGGGGCGAAGAGACCCAGTACTTC
CASSWQLRGEETQYF
>NA|TRBV28|TRBJ1-1|few
TGTGCCAGCAGCGTCGAGGGGGGGGGCGCTTTCTTT
CASSVEGGGAFF
>NA|TRBV27|TRBJ2-3|NA
TGTGCCAGCAGTTTGGCAGGGCCTAGCACAGATACGCAGTATTTT
CASSLAGPSTDTQYF
>NA|TRBV7-7|TRBJ2-1|NA
TGTGCCAGCAGCTCCGTAGCGGAGAATGAGCAGTTCTTC
CASSSVAENEQFF
>NA|TRBV28|TRBJ2-3|NA
TGTGCCAGCAGAGAAGACACTAGTGTTGATACGCAGTATTTT
CASREDTSVDTQYF
>TRBD2|TRBV11-1|TRBJ2-1|NA
TGTGCCAGCAGGATTAATAGCGGGAGCTCCTACAATGAGCAGTTCTTC
CASRINSGSSYNEQFF
>TRBD1|TRBV7-2|TRBJ1-2|once
TGTGCCAGCAGCTTAGCGCGCCGACGGACAGGGTTACGCTACACCTTC
CASSLARRRTGLRYTF
>NA|TRBV27|TRBJ2-3|NA
TGTGCCATTAACCGGGGAGATACGCAGTATTTT
CAINRGDTQYF
>NA|TRBV27|TRBJ2-7|NA
TGTGCCAGCAGTTTACTCGGGGGATACGAGCAGTACTTC
CASSLLGGYEQYF
>TRBD1|TRBV30|TRBJ2-7|NA
TGTGCCTGGAGTGCGAGATGGGACAGCTCCTTCGGTGCGCAGTACTTC
CAWSARWDSSFGAQYF
>TRBD2|TRBV7-3|TRBJ2-2|NA
TGTGCCAGCAGCCCCCGCCCAACTAGCGAAGGTGGGGAGCTGTTTTTT
CASSPRPTSEGGELFF
>NA|TRBV29-1|TRBJ1-5|NA
TGCAGCGTTGGTCACGGGAATCAGCCCCAGCATTTT
CSVGHGNQPQHF
>NA|TRBV28|TRBJ1-5|NA
TGTGCCAGCAGTGAGGGGAGTCAGCCCCAGCATTTT
CASSEGSQPQHF
>TRBD2|TRBV27|TRBJ2-1|NA
TGTGCCAGCAGTTTATTTGGACTAGCGTTACCTAGACCCTACAATGAGCAGTTCTTC
CASSLFGLALPRPYNEQFF
>TRBD2|TRBV7-9|TRBJ2-7|NA
TGTGCCAGCAGCTTGAGCGGGGGCATCAACGAGCAGTACTTC
CASSLSGGINEQYF
>NA|TRBV19|TRBJ2-7|NA
TGTGCCAGTAGTATCGGGGCAGGGGTTCCTTACGAGCAGTACTTC
CASSIGAGVPYEQYF
>NA|TRBV11-2|TRBJ1-2|few
TGTGCCAGCAGCTTAGGGGCAGACTATGGCTACACCTTC
CASSLGADYGYTF
>NA|TRBV28|TRBJ1-2|NA
TGTGCCAGCAGTTTACTAGGGAATGGCTACACCTTC
CASSLLGNGYTF
>NA|TRBV5-6|TRBJ1-2|once
TGTGCCACCTCAACAGGAAACTATGGCTACACCTTC
CATSTGNYGYTF
>NA|TRBV18|TRBJ1-3|once
TGTGCCAGCTCACCTTCTGGCAGCTCTGGAAACACCATATATTTT
CASSPSGSSGNTIYF
>TRBD1|TRBV28|TRBJ2-7|once
TGTGCCAGCAGTTTTATAGGGACAGTCTCCTACGAGCAGTACTTC
CASSFIGTVSYEQYF
>NA|TRBV7-2|TRBJ2-3|NA
TGTGCCAGCAGCTTAGGGCAGGGTATCACAGATACGCAGTATTTT
CASSLGQGITDTQYF
>NA|TRBV10-1|TRBJ1-5|few
TGCGCCAGCAGTGAGTCTGGGGGCCAGCCCCAGCATTTT
CASSESGGQPQHF
>NA|TRBV11-2|TRBJ2-7|once
TGTGCCAGCAGCTCCGTCAGGGGAAGAGCGGGCGAGCAGTACTTC
CASSSVRGRAGEQYF
>TRBD2|TRBV7-9|TRBJ2-3|once
TGTGCCAGCAGCCTAGCGGGAATCACAGATACGCAGTATTTT
CASSLAGITDTQYF
>TRBD2|TRBV5-4|TRBJ2-1|NA
TGTGCCAGCAGCCGGGGGGAAGCGGGAGGGCCGAATGAGCAGTTCTTC
CASSRGEAGGPNEQFF
>NA|TRBV7-8|TRBJ1-4|NA
TGTGCCAGCAGCCTCAACCGGGACTCCATTCTAGGAAAACTGTTTTTT
CASSLNRDSILGKLFF
>NA|TRBV6-5|TRBJ2-3|NA
TGTGCCAGCCGAAGGGGGACTGCCAGCACAGATACGCAGTATTTT
CASRRGTASTDTQYF
>NA|TRBV6-1|TRBJ1-1|NA
TGTGCCAGCAGTGAACGTAACAAGGCCCTCCTCATGAACACTGAAGCTTTCTTT
CASSERNKALLMNTEAFF
>TRBD1|TRBV7-2|TRBJ2-7|NA
TGTGCCAGCAGCCGAGGGACAGGGATCCACGAGCAGTACTTC
CASSRGTGIHEQYF
>TRBD2|TRBV27|TRBJ2-3|NA
TGTGCCAGCAGCAAGACAAGCGGGGGTTTTATGGATACGCAGTATTTT
CASSKTSGGFMDTQYF
>TRBD2|TRBV28|TRBJ2-7|NA
TGTGCCAGCAGGACGGGAGGGGGTATACACGAGCAGTACTTC
CASRTGGGIHEQYF
>NA|TRBV7-6|TRBJ2-6|NA
TGTGCCAGCAGTCCAAACCCCTCAGCACGAACTGGGGCCAACGTCCTGACTTTC
CASSPNPSARTGANVLTF
>NA|TRBV19|TRBJ1-5|once
TGTGCCAGTAGTACGCCGGGCCAGAAACGGAGCAATCAGCCCCAGCATTTT
CASSTPGQKRSNQPQHF
>NA|TRBV11-2|TRBJ1-5|NA
TGTGCCAGCAGCGGAGACGCATTGAGCAATCAGCCCCAGCATTTT
CASSGDALSNQPQHF
>NA|TRBV11-2|TRBJ1-5|NA
TGTGCCAGCAGCTTAGATGGAACAGGAGGCAATCAGCCCCAGCATTTT
CASSLDGTGGNQPQHF
>NA|TRBV2|TRBJ2-7|NA
TGTGCCAGCAGTGAAGCTACTAAGGGGCAGTACTTC
CASSEATKGQYF
>TRBD1|TRBV7-8|TRBJ2-7|once
TGTGCCAGCACCCAAGGGGGCGGCACCTACGAGCAGTACTTC
CASTQGGGTYEQYF
>NA|TRBV2|TRBJ2-7|NA
TGTGCCAGCAGTGCACTTACTTTCCACGGGGGATACTTC
CASSALTFHGGYF
>NA|TRBV10-2|TRBJ1-2|NA
TGCGCCAGCAGTGAGAGGGGCGGCGAGCATGGCTACACCTTC
CASSERGGEHGYTF
>NA|TRBV4-1|TRBJ1-5|NA
TGCGCCAGCAGCCAAGACAGGTCCCGAAATCAGCCCCAGCATTTT
CASSQDRSRNQPQHF